These 5 T cell receptor beta chains share one sample of origin, sequenced in a study of blood T cell repertoires in COVID-19. Clones were read by immunoSEQ multiplex PCR, and TCRdb kept only the in-frame ones, dropping some. The table lists 150,000 or so clones, 83% of them singletons. Sequenced input: peripheral blood. The receptors here all came from an older woman with COVID-19, enrolled during active disease.

V gene TRBV2 combines with J gene TRBJ2-1; 9 bases fit TRBD2. Trimming cost V 4 bases and J 4 bases; bases outside gene matches: 11. The CDR3 contains 17 residues. The germline V gene has CDR1 SNHLY and CDR2 FYNNEI. The CDR3: CASSGVSRTSVYNEQFF. CDR3 nucleotides: TGTGCCAGCAGTGGCGTCAGTAGGACTAGCGTATACAATGAGCAGTTCTTC. Based on the CDR3 plus reference TRBV2 and TRBJ2-1, the full variable domain is EPEVTQTPSHQVTQMGQEVILRCVPISNHLYFYWYRQILGQKVEFLVSFYNNEISEKSEIFDDQFSVERPDGSNFTLKIRSTKLEDSAMYFCASSGVSRTSVYNEQFFGPGTRLTVL.

In nucleotides, the CDR3 is TGTGCCAGCAGCCTCCTAGACAGATTTGGAGAAGCTTTCTTT. It specifies CASSLLDRFGEAFF. The chain joins TRBV5-6 to TRBJ1-1; TRBD1 is a possible D gene (5 bases). Germline-derived CDR1 and CDR2 are SGHDT and YYEEEE. The CDR3 totals 14 residues. Trimming stripped 4 bases from V and 8 bases from J, with 18 bases between.

This clone occurred once. The chain combines TRBV20-1 with TRBJ2-6; 7 nucleotides agree with TRBD1. Losses at the gene ends were 3 bases for V and 9 bases for J; bases not matched to a gene: 5. There are 13 residues in the CDR3. The V gene's germline CDR1 is DFQATT and CDR2 SNEGSKA (reference sequence). The CDR3 loop is CSASDRVGNVLTF. For the CDR3, the DNA is TGCAGTGCTAGTGACAGGGTTGGCAACGTCCTGACTTTC.

This clone was seen more than once but under ten times. CDR3 DNA: TGTGCCATCAGTGAGTCCTGGGGGGGAAGCACAGATACGCAGTATTTT. Its translation is CAISESWGGSTDTQYF. The chain links TRBV10-3 to TRBJ2-3; 7 nucleotides line up with TRBD2. In germline, CDR1 is ENHRY, CDR2 SYGVKD. Unmatched junction bases numbered 3, after V lost 0 bases and J lost 0 bases. The length of the CDR3 is 16 residues.

Ten or more counts support this clone. This chain connects TRBV7-8 to TRBJ1-2, with a tentative D call TRBD1 (6 bases). This CDR3 spans 15 amino acids. V was pared by 1 base and J by 4 bases, with 13 bases between. Germline values: CDR1 SGHVS, CDR2 FQNEAQ. In DNA form, the CDR3 reads TGTGCCAGCAGCTTAGAAGCCAGGGGAACCTATGGCTACACCTTC. Translating gives CASSLEARGTYGYTF.